The sequence of this T cell receptor (beta chain) was determined in a study of blood T cell repertoires in COVID-19. The overall study: From T cells, B-cell-depleted T cells, or PBMCs came the material, which was cDNA or gDNA.

This clone was observed a single time. Profiling relied on immunoSEQ multiplex PCR, and the TCRdb table lists in-frame clones only, not all of them. Counted here are about 120,000 clones, approximately 90% occurring once; the ten biggest clones make up under 35%. This CDR3 has 14 residues. V lost 4 bases, J lost 5 bases, and 6 bases stayed unmatched. Germline V gene data show CDR1 as SGHRS and CDR2 as YFSETQ. The sample comprised peripheral blood. J is TRBJ2-1 and V is TRBV5-1; 7 nucleotides agree with TRBD2. This clonotype was sampled from a man in his 70s with active or convalescent COVID-19. CDR3 loop: CASSGLRGNNEQFF. CDR3 DNA: TGCGCCAGCAGCGGTTTGCGGGGGAACAATGAGCAGTTCTTC.